This TCR beta chain comes out of a study of beta chain features in type 1 diabetes. Across the study: There were 107,917,701 sorted cells examined across all samples.

Study-wide results and caveats: The influence of HLA type on TCRB rearrangement stayed undetermined.

This CDR3 has 14 residues. With V trimmed by 2 bases and J by 3 bases, 4 bases remained unmatched. CDR1 and CDR2 from the germline V gene are SGHTA and FQGNSA. This clone showed up many times. Antigen: not known. The whole isolated RNA underwent reverse transcription, so sequencing captured expressed TCRB transcripts. Naive, central memory and regulatory T cell samples came to a mean of approximately 3.57 million reads. Assay used: immunoSEQ multiplex PCR; TCRdb lists only in-frame clones, some missing. The sample lists over 150,000 clones, approximately 8.1% occurring once. The TCR sequence derives from a man aged 18 to 29 in good health. Sequencing used central memory CD4+ T cells from blood. The V and J genes are TRBV7-2 and TRBJ2-7, with 7 bases aligning to TRBD1. This CDR3 reads CASSLTGQNYEQYF. The CDR3 nucleotides are TGTGCCAGCAGCTTAACGGGACAGAACTACGAGCAGTACTTC.